This T cell receptor beta chain was identified in a study of T cell changes during pregnancy in multiple sclerosis. Profiled with immunoSEQ multiplex PCR; TCRdb holds only in-frame clones, not every one. The data contain about 40,000 clones, more than 80% of them singletons. The TCR comes from a female donor with multiple sclerosis, enrolled in a pregnancy study. Sequencing used peripheral blood, obtained before pregnancy.

The chain's CDR3 is CASSYRQGAGVGEQFF. In DNA form, the CDR3 reads TGTGCCAGCAGTTACCGACAGGGGGCTGGGGTGGGTGAGCAGTTCTTC. This chain joins TRBV28 and TRBJ2-1; 10 nucleotides line up with TRBD1. Germline loops: CDR1 MDHEN, CDR2 SYDVKM. The V segment lost 4 bases and the J segment 9 bases; nucleotides outside the gene matches: 12. The length of the CDR3 is 16 residues.